This is a list of T cell receptor beta chains from one sample in a study of identical twins. Each CDR3 protein is one row after TCRdb ran MiXCR on the 5' RACE reads. The sample has about 450,000 distinct CDR3 sequences; about a fifth are singletons. Sequenced material: naive T cells sorted from blood. Source of these receptors: a man aged 50-60 years in good health. CDR3s include the opening cysteine and the closing phenylalanine or tryptophan. Fields, in order: clone size, V gene, D gene, J gene, CDR3 protein, CDR3 DNA. A D gene is named only where the DNA matches it firmly. Part of the rows lack a size; the others show once, few, many or a class for expanded clones.

.,TRBV5-1,.,TRBJ2-1,CASSLDHYNEQFF,TGCGCCAGCAGCTTGGACCACTACAATGAGCAGTTCTTC
few,TRBV7-2,TRBD1,TRBJ2-7,CASSPHLDRVEQYF,TGTGCCAGCAGCCCCCACCTTGACAGGGTTGAGCAGTACTTC
.,TRBV3-1,.,TRBJ1-5,CASSQDHQPQHF,TGTGCCAGCAGCCAAGATCATCAGCCCCAGCATTTT
.,TRBV12-3/TRBV12-4,.,TRBJ2-1,CASSSRRTVRDEQFF,TGTGCCAGCAGTTCCCGGAGAACGGTGCGGGATGAGCAGTTCTTC
.,TRBV27,.,TRBJ2-3,CASSPRGMHTQYF,TGTGCCAGCAGTCCGAGGGGTATGCATACGCAGTATTTT
few,TRBV3-1,TRBD2,TRBJ2-1,CASSQVAGRYYNEQFF,TGTGCCAGCAGCCAAGTCGCCGGGAGGTACTACAATGAGCAGTTCTTC
.,TRBV7-9,.,TRBJ1-1,CASSSEQGLKAFF,TGTGCCAGCAGCTCGGAACAGGGTCTGAAGGCTTTCTTT
.,TRBV5-1,.,TRBJ2-3,CASSLDGRSTDTQYF,TGCGCCAGCAGCTTGGATGGGCGGAGCACAGATACGCAGTATTTT
many,TRBV6-5,.,TRBJ2-7,CASSSDGDEQYF,TGTGCCAGCAGTTCCGACGGAGACGAGCAGTACTTC
many,TRBV12-5,.,TRBJ2-1,CASGLVHGGGLGEQFF,TGTGCTAGTGGTTTGGTACATGGAGGGGGCCTTGGTGAGCAGTTCTTC
.,TRBV6-1,TRBD1,TRBJ2-1,CASSVRTGNNEQFF,TGTGCCAGCAGTGTCCGGACAGGTAACAATGAGCAGTTCTTC
many,TRBV7-3,.,TRBJ2-1,CASSSTGTYYNEQFF,TGTGCCAGCAGTAGCACCGGGACATACTACAATGAGCAGTTCTTC
many,TRBV11-3,.,TRBJ2-1,CASSSGDSYNEQFF,TGTGCCAGCAGCTCAGGAGACTCCTACAATGAGCAGTTCTTC
.,TRBV7-9,.,TRBJ2-1,CASSFGGGQNEQFF,TGTGCCAGCAGCTTTGGGGGGGGGCAAAATGAGCAGTTCTTC
.,TRBV9,.,TRBJ2-1,CASSRYGGSPGDEQFF,TGTGCCAGCAGCCGCTATGGGGGGTCTCCGGGGGATGAGCAGTTCTTC
many,TRBV5-5,TRBD1,TRBJ1-1,CASSLPGTGVLEAFF,TGTGCCAGCAGCTTGCCCGGGACAGGAGTACTTGAAGCTTTCTTT
.,TRBV20-1,TRBD2,TRBJ2-1,CSARGTSGNNEQFF,TGCAGTGCTAGGGGCACTAGCGGCAACAATGAGCAGTTCTTC
few,TRBV12-3/TRBV12-4,TRBD2,TRBJ2-1,CASSLGITSGGYNEQFF,TGTGCCAGCAGCCTAGGGATCACTAGCGGGGGATACAATGAGCAGTTCTTC
few,TRBV10-3,TRBD1,TRBJ2-3,CAISGDRVSDTQYF,TGTGCCATCAGCGGGGACAGGGTTTCAGATACGCAGTATTTT
.,TRBV29-1,.,TRBJ1-1,CSATENTEAFF,TGCAGCGCTACAGAGAACACTGAAGCTTTCTTT
few,TRBV10-3,.,TRBJ1-1,CAISRVGENTEAFF,TGTGCCATCAGTCGGGTGGGGGAGAACACTGAAGCTTTCTTT
many,TRBV15,.,TRBJ2-3,CATSKARADTQYF,TGTGCCACCAGCAAAGCCCGTGCAGATACGCAGTATTTT
few,TRBV9,.,TRBJ1-4,CASSVAPKNEKLFF,TGTGCCAGCAGCGTAGCTCCGAAGAATGAAAAACTGTTTTTT
few,TRBV20-1,TRBD1,TRBJ2-7,CSARDRGQGDYEQYF,TGCAGTGCTAGAGATAGGGGACAGGGGGACTACGAGCAGTACTTC
.,TRBV15,.,TRBJ2-1,CATSSLDGGRVYNEQFF,TGTGCCACCAGCAGTCTAGATGGGGGCAGGGTCTACAATGAGCAGTTCTTC
.,TRBV29-1,TRBD1,TRBJ2-3,CSFLGTGLTDTQYF,TGCAGCTTCCTAGGGACAGGGCTAACAGATACGCAGTATTTT
.,TRBV5-1,TRBD1,TRBJ2-1,CASSFGNRGNEQFF,TGCGCCAGCAGCTTTGGTAACAGGGGCAATGAGCAGTTCTTC
few,TRBV4-2,.,TRBJ2-2,CASSQSTPGTGELFF,TGTGCCAGCAGCCAGTCCACTCCAGGCACCGGGGAGCTGTTTTTT
few,TRBV20-1,TRBD2,TRBJ2-3,CSARVLAGVWVTDTQYF,TGCAGTGCTAGAGTACTAGCGGGAGTCTGGGTCACAGATACGCAGTATTTT
many,TRBV5-1,.,TRBJ1-1,CASTLDVGTTSMNTEAFF,TGCGCCAGCACCCTAGACGTGGGGACAACCAGCATGAACACTGAAGCTTTCTTT
many,TRBV7-2,.,TRBJ1-6,CASSLGFNSPLHF,TGTGCCAGCAGCTTAGGATTCAATTCACCCCTCCACTTT
few,TRBV5-6,TRBD1,TRBJ2-3,CASTDRGLTDTQYF,TGTGCCAGCACCGACAGGGGGCTGACAGATACGCAGTATTTT
many,TRBV6-1,TRBD2,TRBJ2-3,CASSPPSGRASDTQYF,TGTGCCAGCAGTCCTCCTAGCGGGAGGGCCTCGGATACGCAGTATTTT
few,TRBV6-5,.,TRBJ2-1,CASSYSRWSSYNEQFF,TGTGCCAGCAGTTACTCGAGGTGGAGCTCCTACAATGAGCAGTTCTTC
.,TRBV7-8,TRBD1,TRBJ2-7,CASSFSGQGTYEQYF,TGTGCCAGCAGCTTTTCGGGACAGGGTACTTACGAGCAGTACTTC
few,TRBV4-3,TRBD1,TRBJ1-1,CASSQASGGWTEAFF,TGCGCCAGCAGCCAAGCGTCAGGGGGCTGGACTGAAGCTTTCTTT
.,TRBV7-9,.,TRBJ2-1,CASSEMGHPSSYNEQFF,TGTGCCAGCAGCGAAATGGGACATCCGAGCTCCTACAATGAGCAGTTCTTC
.,TRBV15,.,TRBJ2-5,CATSSTGFSSETQYF,TGTGCCACCAGCAGCACAGGGTTTTCATCAGAGACCCAGTACTTC
few,TRBV20-1,.,TRBJ1-4,CSARTSGLEKLFF,TGCAGTGCTAGAACTTCCGGGCTTGAAAAACTGTTTTTT
.,TRBV20-1,TRBD2,TRBJ2-3,CSAGGRTDTQYF,TGCAGCGCGGGGGGGCGCACAGATACGCAGTATTTT
.,TRBV7-2,.,TRBJ1-2,CASGAITNYGYTF,TGTGCCAGCGGCGCAATTACTAACTATGGCTACACCTTC
.,TRBV5-1,TRBD2,TRBJ2-1,CASSIATSGAYNEQFF,TGCGCCAGCAGCATCGCTACTAGCGGAGCTTACAATGAGCAGTTCTTC
.,TRBV18,.,TRBJ1-2,CASSPESRGGVGYTF,TGTGCCAGCTCACCAGAGTCGAGGGGAGGAGTGGGCTACACCTTC
.,TRBV6-5,TRBD1,TRBJ2-2,CASSYGKGQGELFF,TGTGCCAGCAGTTATGGGAAGGGACAGGGGGAGCTGTTTTTT
few,TRBV20-1,TRBD1,TRBJ2-1,CSARDPTGGEQFF,TGCAGTGCTAGAGATCCGACAGGGGGCGAGCAGTTCTTC
few,TRBV11-2,.,TRBJ1-5,CASSDYRGNQPQHF,TGTGCCAGCAGCGACTATAGGGGCAATCAGCCCCAGCATTTT
few,TRBV25-1,TRBD1,TRBJ1-2,CASSESTGTGIYGYTF,TGTGCCAGCAGTGAATCCACCGGGACAGGGATCTATGGCTACACCTTC
.,TRBV5-4,TRBD2,TRBJ2-3,CASSFGLAGGADTQYF,TGTGCCAGCAGCTTTGGACTAGCGGGAGGGGCAGATACGCAGTATTTT
many,TRBV10-3,TRBD1,TRBJ2-1,CAISKDRGLYNEQFF,TGTGCCATCAGTAAGGACAGGGGGCTGTACAATGAGCAGTTCTTC
.,TRBV4-2,.,TRBJ2-2,CASSHPNAEPGELFF,TGTGCCAGCAGCCACCCCAATGCCGAACCCGGGGAGCTGTTTTTT
.,TRBV5-6,.,TRBJ2-7,CASSFGGPDEQYF,TGTGCCAGCAGCTTCGGTGGGCCCGACGAGCAGTACTTC
once,TRBV29-1,.,TRBJ2-1,CSGGVYSYNEQFF,TGCAGCGGAGGAGTTTACTCCTACAATGAGCAGTTCTTC
many,TRBV11-2,.,TRBJ2-1,CASSRDGGTYNEQFF,TGTGCCAGCAGCCGAGACGGCGGTACCTACAATGAGCAGTTCTTC